Described below is a single T cell receptor beta chain sequence and its context. The data originate from a study of blood T cell repertoires in COVID-19. The CDR3 is made up of 15 amino acids. Germline CDR1 is LGHNA and CDR2 is YSLEER. V lost 6 bases, J lost 7 bases, and 21 bases lay in between. In the original workflow: Estimation of nucleated cell counts relied on the amplification of reference gene primers. Using immunoSEQ multiplex PCR, the repertoire was profiled, and TCRdb retains in-frame clones only, with some absent. D and trimming come from the DNA, and the V and J calls and clone size come from that table. The sample has about 310,000 clones, about 87% seen once; the top ten hold approximately 7.8%.

The sequenced sample consisted of peripheral blood. The receptor's source is a woman in her 50s who had recovered from COVID-19. This chain uses TRBV4-3 with TRBJ1-2; D is possibly TRBD1 (6 bases). CDR3 sequence (DNA): TGCGCCAGCAGGCTAACCGGACAGCCTTGGGGTGGCTACACCTTC. As protein: CASRLTGQPWGGYTF.